One sample yielded the 26 T cell receptor beta chains listed below, sequenced in a study of T cells in Graves' hyperthyroidism and ophthalmopathy. Amplification targeted TCR beta CDR3 regions from RNA transcripts. The HTBI primer set was used in a first-round RT-PCR of the TCR CDR3. MiXCR, applied by TCRdb to the multiplex PCR reads, yields one record per CDR3 protein. The table records 370,000 or so distinct CDR3 sequences, less than 15% of them present only once. What was sequenced was blood. These receptors all come from a young man with Graves' hyperthyroidism that later progressed to Graves' ophthalmopathy.

This clonotype was seen only a few times. The chain employs TRBV20-1 and TRBJ2-4, with 8 bases identical to TRBD2. The CDR3 runs 14 residues. V shed 3 bases, J shed 5 bases, and the junction held 6 bases outside the gene matches. Per germline, CDR1 DFQATT and CDR2 SNEGSKA (reference sequence). The CDR3 DNA sequence: TGCAGTGCTAGCCAGCGGGGGCGGGAAAACATTCAGTACTTC. Amino acid sequence: CSASQRGRENIQYF.

This chain uses TRBV6-1 with TRBJ2-3, with a possible D match to TRBD2 (6 bases). Germline CDR1 and CDR2: MNHNS and SASEGT. This CDR3 region has 15 residues. The V gene lost 6 bases and the J gene lost 3 bases, with 16 bases spanning the gap. The CDR3 nucleotides are TGTGCCAGCAGCCCGACTAGACGGGAGACAGATACGCAGTATTTT. Its protein is CASSPTRRETDTQYF.

This clonotype was recorded a few times. A much more abundant neighbour one base away suggests this may be a read error. This chain links TRBV28 with TRBJ1-1, with TRBD1 identical over 7 bases. The germline V gene has CDR1 MDHEN and CDR2 SYDVKM. The CDR3 runs 14 residues. The CDR3 nucleotides are TGTGCCAGCAGCCTCAGGGGGGAATGGACTGAAGCTCTCTTT. Amino acids: CASSLRGEWTEALF.

In its sample, this clonotype was seen a few times. The V gene is TRBV5-1, the J gene TRBJ2-1; TRBD2 matches at 10 bases. Germline assignment: CDR1 SGHRS and CDR2 YFSETQ. CDR3 length equals 17 residues. V lost 0 bases to trimming and J lost 3 bases; unmatched junction nucleotides: 6. The CDR3 coding sequence is TGCGCCAGCAGCTTGGGGCTAGCGGGGGCCGTCTACAATGAGCAGTTCTTC. This encodes CASSLGLAGAVYNEQFF.

This clonotype was observed many times. The rearrangement links TRBV15 to TRBJ1-2; D unresolved. V was cut by 1 base and J by 4 bases, with 13 bases left in between. This CDR3 comprises 15 residues. Per germline, CDR1 LNHNV and CDR2 YYDKDF (reference sequence). CDR3 DNA sequence: TGTGCCACCAGCAGAGGTCGAAGGGAGGGCTATGGCTACACCTTC. It is translated as CATSRGRREGYGYTF. The whole variable domain, remainder taken from reference TRBV15 and TRBJ1-2, is DAMVIQNPRYQVTQFGKPVTLSCSQTLNHNVMYWYQQKSSQAPKLLFHYYDKDFNNEADTPDNFQSRRPNTSFCFLDIRSPGLGDTAMYLCATSRGRREGYGYTFGSGTRLTVV.

Regarding this clonotype: A read error may be the cause here, since a much bigger clone is one base away. The chain uses TRBV25-1 and TRBJ2-5, with 7 bases that match TRBD1. This CDR3 spans 15 amino acids. CDR1 is MGHDK and CDR2 is SYGVNS in the germline V gene. The CDR3 spells CASGDPGTAQETQYF. The CDR3 DNA reads TGTGCCAGCGGTGATCCCGGGACAGCACAAGAGACCCAGTACTTC.

This clonotype was counted ten times or more. This chain links TRBV2 with TRBJ1-3; the D gene is possibly TRBD1 (5 bases). The length of the CDR3 is 13 residues. V lost 9 bases, J lost 4 bases, and 13 bases lay in between. Per germline, CDR1 SNHLY and CDR2 FYNNEI. CDR3 sequence reads: CARRSRDGNTIYF. The CDR3 coding sequence is TGTGCCAGACGGTCCAGGGACGGAAACACCATATATTTT. The entire variable domain, with the rest obtained from reference TRBV2 and TRBJ1-3, is as follows: EPEVTQTPSHQVTQMGQEVILRCVPISNHLYFYWYRQILGQKVEFLVSFYNNEISEKSEIFDDQFSVERPDGSNFTLKIRSTKLEDSAMYFCARRSRDGNTIYFGEGSWLTVV.

This clonotype turned up a few times. This chain connects TRBV24-1 to TRBJ1-2, with 8 positions matching TRBD1. CDR1 is KGHDR and CDR2 is SFDVKD in the germline V gene. Germline trimming cut 4 bases from V and 7 bases from J; bases unmatched to any gene: 10. There are 15 residues in the CDR3. In DNA form, the CDR3 reads TGTGCCACCAGTGACCCCCCTGGACAGGGCGGTGGCTACACCTTC. Translating it yields CATSDPPGQGGGYTF.

This clonotype was recorded at least ten times. The chain joins TRBV19 to TRBJ1-1, with 7 bases identical to TRBD1. V lost 6 bases to trimming and J lost 5 bases; unmatched junction nucleotides: 9. CDR1 and CDR2 (germline): LNHDA, SQIVND (reference sequence). CDR3 length: 14 residues. The CDR3: CASRWEGAETEAFF. In DNA, the CDR3 is TGTGCCAGTAGATGGGAGGGGGCAGAGACTGAAGCTTTCTTT.

The V gene is TRBV20-1, the J gene TRBJ1-4; D is perhaps TRBD1 (5 bases). Between the trimmed V and J ends, which lost 3 bases and 0 bases, there was a span of 8 bases. CDR1 is DFQATT and CDR2 is SNEGSKA in the germline V gene (reference sequence). There are 14 residues in the CDR3. The CDR3 loop reads CSASIGATNEKLFF. The CDR3 nucleotides read TGCAGTGCTAGTATAGGGGCAACTAATGAAAAACTGTTTTTT.

This clonotype was detected ten times or more. The chain employs TRBV27 and TRBJ2-5, with 8 bases that match TRBD1. The germline CDR1 and CDR2 sequences are MNHEY and SMNVEV (reference sequence). The CDR3 runs to 12 residues. The V gene end was trimmed by 5 bases and the J gene end by 13 bases; junction bases not matched to a gene: 9. CDR3 DNA sequence: TGTGCCAGCAGTCCATCAGGGGGCGTGGGGTACTTC. This codes for CASSPSGGVGYF.

The sample holds many counts of this clonotype. The chain links TRBV5-6 to TRBJ1-2, with 7 bases fitting TRBD1. V trimming: 5 bases; J trimming: 3 bases; junction bases outside the gene matches: 4. CDR3 length: 13 residues. Germline V gives CDR1 SGHDT, CDR2 YYEEEE. This chain's CDR3 is CASRGGQYYGYTF. The CDR3 DNA reads TGTGCCAGCAGGGGGGGACAGTACTATGGCTACACCTTC.

This clonotype was found a few times. The V and J genes are TRBV10-3 and TRBJ1-3; D ambiguous. Trimming cost V 4 bases and J 0 bases, with 4 bases left between them. Germline V gene sequence: CDR1 ENHRY, CDR2 SYGVKD. The CDR3 is 13 amino acids. The CDR3 is CAISGDSGNTIYF. The CDR3 DNA reads TGTGCCATCAGTGGGGACTCTGGAAACACCATATATTTT.

Concerning this clonotype: It is unclear where the CDR3 begins or ends on the DNA, so no DNA is shown, and the CDR3 is as TCRdb lists it. The rearrangement joins TRBV27 to TRBJ1-4. The CDR3 totals 16 residues, both ends included. Germline V gene data show CDR1 as MNHEY and CDR2 as SMNVEV (reference sequence). The CDR3 spells CASSLLGHRLMKNCFF.

At least ten counts were recorded for this clonotype. The chain employs TRBV7-3 and TRBJ2-1; 7 bases map to TRBD1. Germline V gene sequence: CDR1 SGHTA, CDR2 FQGTGA. J was trimmed by 5 bases and V by 5 bases; bases with no gene match: 3. The CDR3 totals 13 residues. The CDR3 coding sequence is TGTGCCAGCAGCAAGGACAGGAACAATGAGCAGTTCTTC. This encodes CASSKDRNNEQFF.

The table lists this clonotype with many counts. The chain couples TRBV18 to TRBJ2-1, with 7 nucleotides matching TRBD2. The CDR3 is 15 amino acids. Trimming took 3 bases from V and 3 from J; bases not matched to a gene: 5. The germline gives CDR1 KGHSH, CDR2 LQKENI. The CDR3 DNA follows: TGTGCCAGCTCACCGGGAGGGGTGGGCTACAATGAGCAGTTCTTC. As protein: CASSPGGVGYNEQFF. Full variable domain (missing parts from reference TRBV18 and TRBJ2-1): NAGVMQNPRHLVRRRGQEARLRCSPMKGHSHVYWYRQLPEEGLKFMVYLQKENIIDESGMPKERFSAEFPKEGPSILRIQQVVRGDSAAYFCASSPGGVGYNEQFFGPGTRLTVL.

The chain joins TRBV7-9 to TRBJ2-7, with D hard to call. The germline V and J ends were trimmed by 8 bases and 2 bases, with 16 bases remaining between them. The CDR3 is 14 amino acids. Germline CDR1 and CDR2: SEHNR and FQNEAQ (reference sequence). The CDR3 DNA reads as TGTGCCAGCCATTCCCAGTTTCCTACCTACGAGCAGTACTTC. It encodes CASHSQFPTYEQYF.

In its sample, this clonotype was seen once. With a much larger clone just one base away, this may be a read error. The chain combines TRBV20-1 with TRBJ2-1, with 7 bases identical to TRBD2. Gene TRBJ2-7 matches the end of the DNA better, so the J call may be wrong. The CDR3 is 15 amino acids. Looked up from germline, CDR1 is DFQATT and CDR2 is SNEGSKA (reference sequence). CDR3 amino acids: CSARIAGEVRNEQYF. CDR3 sequence (DNA): TGCAGTGCTAGAATAGCGGGTGAGGTCAGAAATGAGCAGTACTTC.

This clonotype appeared many times. The V and J genes are TRBV5-5 and TRBJ2-7; no clear D. Germline CDR1 reads SGHKS; CDR2 reads YYEKEE (reference sequence). The V end was cut by 0 bases, the J end by 0 bases, with 7 bases between. The CDR3 is made up of 14 amino acids. The chain's CDR3 is CASSLASNSYEQYF. As DNA, the CDR3 is TGTGCCAGCAGCTTGGCCAGCAACTCCTACGAGCAGTACTTC.

This clonotype was detected ten times or more. The rearrangement joins TRBV5-1 to TRBJ2-3, with TRBD1 matching 10 bases. The CDR3 runs to 19 residues. Germline-derived CDR1 and CDR2 are SGHRS and YFSETQ. The J segment lost 4 bases and the V segment lost 0 bases, leaving 14 bases of the junction unmatched. The CDR3 loop is CASSLEGTGVYGYADTQYF. CDR3 bases: TGCGCCAGCAGCTTGGAAGGGACAGGGGTTTATGGTTACGCAGATACGCAGTATTTT.

At least ten counts were recorded for this clonotype. The rearrangement joins TRBV9 to TRBJ2-7; D may correspond to TRBD1 or TRBD2 (7 bases each). CDR1 is SGDLS, CDR2 YYNGEE, per germline. Between the trimmed V and J ends, which lost 3 bases and 6 bases, there was a span of 13 bases. The CDR3 has 13 amino acids. The CDR3: CASSAGGEFEQYF. The CDR3, as DNA: TGTGCCAGCAGCGCAGGGGGGGAGTTCGAGCAGTACTTC.

In its sample, this clonotype was seen many times. The chain couples TRBV7-9 to TRBJ2-5; either TRBD1 or TRBD2 may fit D (7 bases each). There are 15 residues in the CDR3. CDR1 and CDR2 (germline): SEHNR, FQNEAQ (reference sequence). Trimming took off 3 bases at V and 2 bases at J, with 13 bases between the two ends. DNA for the CDR3: TGTGCCAGCAGCTTCGCCAGGGGGGGGCAAGAGACCCAGTACTTC. This gives the protein CASSFARGGQETQYF.

This clonotype was observed at least ten times. V usage is TRBV28 and J usage is TRBJ1-2, with 8 nucleotides matching TRBD1. Unmatched junction bases numbered 6, after V lost 7 bases and J lost 5 bases. Germline V gene data show CDR1 as MDHEN and CDR2 as SYDVKM. CDR3 length: 13 amino acids. CDR3 protein: CASTQTGDYGYTF. CDR3 DNA: TGTGCCAGCACCCAGACAGGGGATTATGGCTACACCTTC.

This clonotype was counted many times. The rearrangement uses TRBV3-1 and TRBJ1-2; unclear D gene. This CDR3 spans 16 amino acids. V lost 2 bases and J 8 bases, leaving 21 bases between the germline ends. CDR1 and CDR2 from the germline V gene are LGHDT and YNNKEL (reference sequence). The chain's CDR3 is CASSQKGIGGPLGYTF. DNA of the CDR3: TGTGCCAGCAGCCAAAAAGGAATCGGAGGGCCGTTGGGCTACACCTTC.

This clonotype showed up many times. The rearrangement joins TRBV6-1 to TRBJ2-2; TRBD1 might be the D (6 bases). With 5 bases removed from V and 2 bases from J, the gap between germline ends came to 12 bases. The CDR3 spans 15 residues. Looked up from germline, CDR1 is MNHNS and CDR2 is SASEGT. CDR3 loop: CASSFDRFNTGELFF. CDR3 nucleotides: TGTGCCAGCAGTTTCGACAGGTTTAACACCGGGGAGCTGTTTTTT.

Concerning this clonotype itself: Given a much more abundant clone one base away, this may be a read error. The genes are TRBV30 and TRBJ2-5; a weak D match, TRBD2 (5 bases). From germline, CDR1 is GTSNPN and CDR2 SVGIG (reference sequence). The CDR3 has 15 residues. The CDR3 DNA reads as TGTGCCTGGAGTACGGGCGGGCCTTGGATTGTGACCCAGTGCTTC. Its protein is CAWSTGGPWIVTQCF.